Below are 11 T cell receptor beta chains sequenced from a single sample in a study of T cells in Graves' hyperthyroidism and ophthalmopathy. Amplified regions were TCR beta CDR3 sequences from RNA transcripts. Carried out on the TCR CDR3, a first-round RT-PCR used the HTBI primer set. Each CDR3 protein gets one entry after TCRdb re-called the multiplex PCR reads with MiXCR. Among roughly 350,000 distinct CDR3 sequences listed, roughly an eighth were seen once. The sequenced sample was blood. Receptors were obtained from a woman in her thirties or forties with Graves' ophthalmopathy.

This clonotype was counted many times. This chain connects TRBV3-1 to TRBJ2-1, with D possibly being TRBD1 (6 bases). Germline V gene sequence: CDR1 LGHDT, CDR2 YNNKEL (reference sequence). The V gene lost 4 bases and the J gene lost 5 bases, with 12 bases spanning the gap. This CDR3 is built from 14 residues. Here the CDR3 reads CASSPSTGNNEQFF. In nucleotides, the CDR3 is TGTGCCAGCAGCCCAAGCACAGGGAACAATGAGCAGTTCTTC.

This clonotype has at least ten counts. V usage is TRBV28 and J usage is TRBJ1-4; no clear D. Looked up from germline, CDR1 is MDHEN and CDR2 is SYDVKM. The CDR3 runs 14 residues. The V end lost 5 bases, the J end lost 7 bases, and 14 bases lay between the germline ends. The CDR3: CASSPLVGIEKLFF. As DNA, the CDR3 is TGTGCCAGCAGTCCACTAGTGGGAATTGAAAAACTGTTTTTT.

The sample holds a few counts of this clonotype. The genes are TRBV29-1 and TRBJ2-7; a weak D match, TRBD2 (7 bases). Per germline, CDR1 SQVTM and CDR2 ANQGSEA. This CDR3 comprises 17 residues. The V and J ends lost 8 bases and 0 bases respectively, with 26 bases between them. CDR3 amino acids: CSIGGGGVSHNSYEQYF. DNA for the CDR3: TGCAGCATTGGGGGGGGGGGCGTCTCCCATAACTCCTACGAGCAGTACTTC.

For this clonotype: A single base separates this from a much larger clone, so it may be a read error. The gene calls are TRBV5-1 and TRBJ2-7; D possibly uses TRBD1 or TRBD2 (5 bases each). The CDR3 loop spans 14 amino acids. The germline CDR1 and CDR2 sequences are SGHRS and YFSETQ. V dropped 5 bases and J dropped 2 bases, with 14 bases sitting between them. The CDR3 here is CASSSGALTYEQYF. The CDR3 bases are TGCGCCAGCAGTTCCGGGGCCTTAACCTACGAGCAGTACTTC.

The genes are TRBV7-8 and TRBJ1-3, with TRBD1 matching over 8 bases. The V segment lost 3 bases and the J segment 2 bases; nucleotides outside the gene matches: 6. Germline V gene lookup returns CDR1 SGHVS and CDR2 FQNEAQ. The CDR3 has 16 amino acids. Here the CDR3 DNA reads TGTGCCAGCAGCTTTGGACAGGGTGGTACTGGAAACACCATATATTTT. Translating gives CASSFGQGGTGNTIYF. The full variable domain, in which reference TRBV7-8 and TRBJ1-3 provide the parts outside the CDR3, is GAGVSQSPRYKVAKRGQDVALRCDPISGHVSLFWYQQALGQGPEFLTYFQNEAQLDKSGLPSDRFFAERPEGSVSTLKIQRTQQEDSAVYLCASSFGQGGTGNTIYFGEGSWLTVV.

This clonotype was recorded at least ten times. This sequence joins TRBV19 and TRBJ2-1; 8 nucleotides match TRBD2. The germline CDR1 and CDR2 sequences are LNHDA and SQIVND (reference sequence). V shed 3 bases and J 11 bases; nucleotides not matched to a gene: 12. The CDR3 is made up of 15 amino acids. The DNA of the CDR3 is TGTGCCAGTAGTATTAGCGGGGATCAGACGTGGCAGCAGTTCTTC. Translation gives CASSISGDQTWQQFF. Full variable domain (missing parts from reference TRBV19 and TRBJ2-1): DGGITQSPKYLFRKEGQNVTLSCEQNLNHDAMYWYRQDPGQGLRLIYYSQIVNDFQKGDIAEGYSVSREKKESFPLTVTSAQKNPTAFYLCASSISGDQTWQQFFGPGTRLTVL.

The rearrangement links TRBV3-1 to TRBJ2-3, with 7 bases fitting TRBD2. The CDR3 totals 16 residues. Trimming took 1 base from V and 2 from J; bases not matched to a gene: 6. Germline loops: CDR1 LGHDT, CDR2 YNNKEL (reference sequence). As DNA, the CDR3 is TGTGCCAGCAGCCAAGGGGCTAGCGGAACCACAGATACGCAGTATTTT. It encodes CASSQGASGTTDTQYF.

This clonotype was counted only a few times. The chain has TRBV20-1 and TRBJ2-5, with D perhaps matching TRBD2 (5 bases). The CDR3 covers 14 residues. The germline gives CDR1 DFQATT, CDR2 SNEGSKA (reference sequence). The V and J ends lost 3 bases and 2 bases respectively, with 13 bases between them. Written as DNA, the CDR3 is TGCAGTGCTAGGCGAGGGCCTCCTCAAGAGACCCAGTACTTC. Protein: CSARRGPPQETQYF.

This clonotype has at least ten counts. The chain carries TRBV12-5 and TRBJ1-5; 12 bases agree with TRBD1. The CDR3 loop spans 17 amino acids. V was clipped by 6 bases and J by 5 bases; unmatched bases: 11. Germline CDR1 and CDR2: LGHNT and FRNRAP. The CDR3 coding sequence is TGTGCTAGTGGCCGGGACAGGGGGCGATCCTTTTATCAGCCCCAGCATTTT. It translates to CASGRDRGRSFYQPQHF.

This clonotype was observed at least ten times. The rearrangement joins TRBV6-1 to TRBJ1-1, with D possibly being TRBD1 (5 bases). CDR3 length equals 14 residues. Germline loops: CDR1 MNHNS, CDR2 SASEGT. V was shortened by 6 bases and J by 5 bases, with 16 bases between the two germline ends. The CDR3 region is CASRKTVGKTEAFF. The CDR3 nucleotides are TGTGCCAGCAGGAAGACAGTGGGGAAAACTGAAGCTTTCTTT.

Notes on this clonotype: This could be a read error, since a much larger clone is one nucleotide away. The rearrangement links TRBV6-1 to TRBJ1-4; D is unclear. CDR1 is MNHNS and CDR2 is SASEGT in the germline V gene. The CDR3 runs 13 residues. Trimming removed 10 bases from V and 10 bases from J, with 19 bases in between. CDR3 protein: CATEYSETGKLFF. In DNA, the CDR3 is TGTGCCACCGAATACAGCGAAACCGGAAAACTGTTTTTT.